These 29 T cell receptor beta chains were sequenced from one sample in a study of blood T cells in healthy people across ages. Then a second PCR, running roughly 7 to 11 cycles, was carried out with a sample-barcoded 5' primer and a J-beta primer mix. TCRdb recomputed calls from the 5' RACE reads with MiXCR, one row per CDR3 protein. The data show just under 750,000 distinct CDR3 sequences, 22% seen once. The sequencing sample was made of blood. These receptors all come from a man in his 70s in good health.

The V call is TRBV18, the J call TRBJ1-5; D remains unclear. Trimming took off 6 bases at V and 1 base at J, with 7 bases between the two ends. The CDR3 is 13 amino acids. Germline V gives CDR1 KGHSH, CDR2 LQKENI. The CDR3 bases are TGTGCCAGCTCTACGTGGAGCAATCAGCCCCAGCATTTT. Protein sequence: CASSTWSNQPQHF. Filled out from reference TRBV18 and TRBJ1-5, the complete variable domain reads NAGVMQNPRHLVRRRGQEARLRCSPMKGHSHVYWYRQLPEEGLKFMVYLQKENIIDESGMPKERFSAEFPKEGPSILRIQQVVRGDSAAYFCASSTWSNQPQHFGDGTRLSIL.

The genes are TRBV28 and TRBJ1-2; D perhaps matches TRBD1 (6 bases). V lost 2 bases to trimming and J lost 6 bases, with 19 bases between them. Germline V gives CDR1 MDHEN, CDR2 SYDVKM. This CDR3 contains 16 residues. CDR3 sequence (DNA): TGTGCCAGCAGTTTAGAAAATCGGGGGGCTTATCATGGCTACACCTTC. Protein product: CASSLENRGAYHGYTF.

This clonotype has more than one count but fewer than ten. The genes are TRBV5-6 and TRBJ2-2; D remains unclear. The CDR3 covers 16 residues. Germline V lookup: CDR1 SGHDT, CDR2 YYEEEE. V lost 4 bases to trimming and J lost 2 bases, with 15 bases between them. The CDR3 nucleotides read TGTGCCAGCAGCCCCACTTGGTCAACTAACACCGGGGAGCTGTTTTTT. Its translation is CASSPTWSTNTGELFF.

This clonotype was observed a few times. The chain uses TRBV28 and TRBJ1-2; no clear D gene. Germline values: CDR1 MDHEN, CDR2 SYDVKM. V was cut by 2 bases and J by 4 bases, with 5 bases left in between. The CDR3 is made up of 12 amino acids. CDR3 loop: CASSLATYGYTF. The CDR3 nucleotides read TGTGCCAGCAGTTTAGCCACCTATGGCTACACCTTC.

V gene TRBV12-3 or TRBV12-4 combines with J gene TRBJ1-2; 7 bases match TRBD1. J was trimmed by 1 base and V by 5 bases; bases with no gene match: 7. The length of the CDR3 is 15 residues. The CDR3 nucleotides are TGTGCCAGCAGTCGCCGGACAGGCCTTAACTATGGCTACACCTTC. Translating it yields CASSRRTGLNYGYTF.

In this sample, this clonotype turned up a few times. V gene TRBV12-3 or TRBV12-4 combines with J gene TRBJ2-7; unclear D gene. This CDR3 has 15 residues. The V end lost 4 bases, the J end lost 0 bases, and 13 bases lay between the germline ends. The DNA of the CDR3 is TGTGCCAGCAGTTCCCTATTGGGTGGCTCCTACGAGCAGTACGTC. Protein: CASSSLLGGSYEQYV.

The chain recombines TRBV12-3 or TRBV12-4 with TRBJ2-4; D is ambiguous. The CDR3 extends over 14 amino acids. V lost 4 bases to trimming and J lost 5 bases, with 12 bases between them. The CDR3 reads CASSSLLAQNIQYF. The CDR3 DNA sequence: TGTGCCAGCAGTTCGCTTCTGGCACAAAACATTCAGTACTTC.

This chain joins TRBV30 and TRBJ2-5; 8 bases match TRBD2. Looked up from germline, CDR1 is GTSNPN and CDR2 is SVGIG (reference sequence). CDR3 size: 18 residues. V dropped 0 bases and J dropped 3; count of bases not matched to a gene: 15. In nucleotides, the CDR3 is TGTGCCTGGAGTGTACAAGTTGGACTAGCTCCCGTCAAAGAGACCCAGTACTTC. Its protein is CAWSVQVGLAPVKETQYF.

This clonotype turned up a few times. The chain joins TRBV24-1 to TRBJ2-3; 10 positions agree with TRBD2. The V gene end was trimmed by 1 base and the J gene end by 2 bases; junction bases not matched to a gene: 2. The CDR3 totals 16 residues. CDR1 and CDR2 (germline): KGHDR, SFDVKD. The CDR3, as DNA: TGTGCCACCAGTGATTTAGCGGGAGGGAACACAGATACGCAGTATTTT. The encoded protein is CATSDLAGGNTDTQYF.

This clonotype was observed many times. This chain links TRBV20-1 with TRBJ2-3, with D uncertain. Germline CDR1 is DFQATT and CDR2 is SNEGSKA (reference sequence). Trimming cost V 1 base and J 4 bases, with 9 bases left between them. The CDR3 sequence is 13 residues long. The CDR3 region has the DNA TGCAGTGCTAGAGTGGGTAACGCAGATACGCAGTATTTT. Residues: CSARVGNADTQYF.

For this clonotype: Compared with germline, one end of the junction differs, possibly owing to a read error. The chain joins TRBV12-3 or TRBV12-4 to TRBJ2-3; D call uncertain. CDR3 size: 14 residues. The CDR3 region is CASSLPVRTDAQYF. The CDR3 DNA follows: TGTGCCAGCAGTCTACCAGTGCGCACAGATGCGCAGTATTTC.

This sequence joins TRBV20-1 and TRBJ2-7, with D maybe TRBD2 (7 bases). The tail of the sequence fits TRBJ2-5 better, so the J call may be wrong. Germline V CDR1 and CDR2: DFQATT, SNEGSKA (reference sequence). There are 13 residues in the CDR3. CDR3 nucleotides: TGCAGTGGGGAGGGGGTCCAGTGGGAGACCCAGTACTTC. This gives the protein CSGEGVQWETQYF.

The rearrangement joins TRBV28 to TRBJ1-4; tentative D call: TRBD1 (5 bases). V dropped 5 bases and J dropped 14 bases, with 21 bases sitting between them. The CDR3 covers 14 residues. Germline CDR1 is MDHEN and CDR2 is SYDVKM. DNA for the CDR3: TGTGCCAGCAGTCCACCAGTCCGAGGGGTTAGTCTGTTTTTT. It encodes CASSPPVRGVSLFF.

This sequence joins TRBV18 and TRBJ2-7, with 11 bases aligning to TRBD2. The germline CDR1 and CDR2 sequences are KGHSH and LQKENI. This CDR3 region has 17 residues. After removal of 3 bases from V and 3 bases from J, the junction contained 10 bases not matched to a gene. CDR3: CASSPGLAGGISYEQYV. DNA of the CDR3: TGTGCCAGCTCACCCGGCCTAGCGGGAGGAATAAGCTACGAGCAGTACGTC.

The rearrangement uses TRBV20-1 and TRBJ2-3; TRBD2 aligns across 12 bases. The CDR3 sequence is 15 residues long. Trimming took 6 bases from V and 1 from J; bases not matched to a gene: 5. The germline gives CDR1 DFQATT, CDR2 SNEGSKA (reference sequence). In DNA form, the CDR3 reads TGCAGTGCCGGACCTAGCGGGGGGGGCACAGATACGCAGTATTTT. Residues: CSAGPSGGGTDTQYF.

This clonotype has more than one count but fewer than ten. The chain has TRBV12-3 or TRBV12-4 and TRBJ1-2; maybe TRBD1 (5 bases). This CDR3 is 15 amino acids long. Trimming shortened V by 6 bases and J by 4 bases, and 18 bases separated the two germline ends. CDR3: CASRPNSGALYGYTF. The CDR3 DNA follows: TGTGCCAGCAGACCTAACTCCGGGGCCCTCTATGGCTACACCTTC.

CDR3 nucleotide sequence: TGCAGTGCTAGACTGGACAACCACGAGCAGTACTTC. Its translation: CSARLDNHEQYF. The V gene is TRBV20-1, the J gene TRBJ2-7; D is possibly TRBD1 (5 bases). CDR3 size: 12 residues. Germline V gene sequence: CDR1 DFQATT, CDR2 SNEGSKA (reference sequence). V lost 2 bases and J 5 bases, leaving 10 bases between the germline ends.

This clonotype has ten or more counts. V usage is TRBV14 and J usage is TRBJ1-3; D unclear. Germline CDR1 and CDR2: SGHDN and FVKESK. V dropped 0 bases and J dropped 4 bases, with 4 bases sitting between them. The length of the CDR3 is 13 residues. CDR3 nucleotides: TGTGCCAGCAGCCAAGATCGAGGAAACACCATATATTTT. Amino acids: CASSQDRGNTIYF.

This clonotype was seen more than once but under ten times. As DNA, the CDR3 is TGTGCCAGCAGCTCTGGGACTAGCGGGACCACACAGTTCTTC. This gives the protein CASSSGTSGTTQFF. The chain has TRBV7-2 and TRBJ2-1, with 13 bases fitting TRBD2. CDR3 size: 14 residues. Trimming at V came to 4 bases and at J to 13 bases, leaving 7 bases not matched to a gene. The germline gives CDR1 SGHTA, CDR2 FQGNSA.

The sample holds a few counts of this clonotype. This sequence joins TRBV11-2 and TRBJ1-1; D might be TRBD1 (6 bases). Trimming shortened V by 0 bases and J by 3 bases, and 8 bases separated the two germline ends. In germline, CDR1 is SGHAT, CDR2 FQNNGV. This CDR3 region has 14 residues. CDR3 sequence reads: CASSLERGYTEAFF. The CDR3 DNA sequence: TGTGCCAGCAGCTTAGAAAGGGGGTACACTGAAGCTTTCTTT.

This clonotype was counted a few times. The V gene is TRBV10-1, the J gene TRBJ2-3, with TRBD1 identical over 8 bases. This CDR3 spans 15 amino acids. The J segment lost 0 bases and the V segment lost 6 bases, leaving 5 bases of the junction unmatched. CDR1 is WNHNN, CDR2 SYGVQD, per germline (reference sequence). CDR3 coding DNA: TGCGCCAGCAGCCCGGACAGGGTGAGCACAGATACGCAGTATTTT. This gives the protein CASSPDRVSTDTQYF.

The chain joins TRBV20-1 to TRBJ2-2; 10 nucleotides align to TRBD1. CDR3 size: 16 residues. From germline, CDR1 is DFQATT and CDR2 SNEGSKA (reference sequence). The V and J ends lost 6 bases and 4 bases, in that order; junction bases with no gene match: 11. The CDR3 sequence is CSAYPRQGALTGELFF. The CDR3 bases are TGCAGTGCCTACCCGAGACAGGGGGCGCTCACCGGGGAGCTGTTTTTT.

This clonotype was seen a few times. This chain connects TRBV6-4 to TRBJ2-2; perhaps TRBD1 as D (5 bases). CDR1 and CDR2 from the germline V gene are MRHNA and SNTAGT. CDR3 size: 16 residues. Between the trimmed V and J ends, which lost 7 bases and 5 bases, there was a span of 20 bases. CDR3 nucleotides: TGTGCCAGCAAGCTAGAAGGGGCAACTGGGACCGGGGAGCTGTTTTTT. Amino acid sequence: CASKLEGATGTGELFF.

This clonotype was seen a few times. The V gene is TRBV29-1, the J gene TRBJ2-1; D might be TRBD2 (7 bases). The DNA end favors TRBJ2-7, so the J call may be wrong. CDR3 length: 12 amino acids. CDR1 is SQVTM, CDR2 ANQGSEA, per germline. As DNA, the CDR3 is TGCAGCGCTAGGGGGGGGCCCTACGAGCAGTACTTC. Protein product: CSARGGPYEQYF.

For this clonotype: Given a much more abundant clone one base away, this may be a read error. J is TRBJ2-1 and V is TRBV11-2; D gene unclear. Near its end, the DNA agrees better with TRBJ2-7, so the J call may be wrong. The length of the CDR3 is 13 residues. Germline assignment: CDR1 SGHAT and CDR2 FQNNGV. The CDR3 DNA sequence: TGTGCCAGCAGCCCCATATTGGTGTACGAGCAGTACTTC. It codes for CASSPILVYEQYF.

This clonotype was seen only a few times. This sequence joins TRBV24-1 and TRBJ2-1; D is ambiguous. The V and J ends lost 5 bases and 9 bases respectively, with 10 bases between them. Germline CDR1 and CDR2: KGHDR and SFDVKD. There are 12 residues in the CDR3. The CDR3 sequence is CATSGSAFEQFF. The CDR3 DNA reads TGTGCCACCAGTGGGTCGGCTTTTGAGCAGTTCTTC.

This chain uses TRBV7-9 with TRBJ1-1; a possible D gene is TRBD1 (6 bases). The CDR3 runs to 13 residues. Trimming took off 11 bases at V and 8 bases at J, with 21 bases between the two ends. Per germline, CDR1 SEHNR and CDR2 FQNEAQ (reference sequence). CDR3 sequence reads: CAGTGGAALEAFF. The CDR3 DNA sequence: TGTGCCGGCACGGGGGGGGCGGCTCTAGAAGCTTTCTTT.

The J gene is TRBJ2-1, the V gene TRBV6-5; 7 nucleotides align to TRBD2. CDR1 is MNHEY and CDR2 is SVGAGI in the germline V gene. V trimming: 6 bases; J trimming: 6 bases; junction bases outside the gene matches: 8. The CDR3 has 14 residues. CDR3 DNA: TGTGCCAGCAGAGGGAGCGGGGCTTTCAATGAGCAGTTCTTC. Protein sequence: CASRGSGAFNEQFF.

The gene calls are TRBV29-1 and TRBJ1-2; D unclear. Trimming removed 3 bases at V and 8 bases at J, with 7 bases between. The germline V gene has CDR1 SQVTM and CDR2 ANQGSEA. The CDR3 loop spans 10 amino acids. The CDR3 protein is CSVDGMGYTF. The CDR3 DNA reads TGCAGCGTTGACGGGATGGGCTACACCTTC.